The present TCR beta chain was sequenced within a study of control samples from healthy donors and cancer patients. Germline CDR1 and CDR2: LGHDT and YNNKEL (reference sequence). Deletions cut 2 bases from V and 8 bases from J, with 12 bases between. The CDR3 extends over 13 amino acids. Some clones are missing from TCRdb's copy, which holds only in-frame ones; the method was immunoSEQ multiplex PCR. The top ten clones hold approximately 4% of a sample with approximately 110,000 clones, approximately 90% of them seen once. This TCR was recovered from a human donor in good health. The donor label of this sample is uncertain. This chain uses TRBV3-1 (or the pseudogene TRBV3-2) with TRBJ1-1; D unresolved. The sample was blood. Here the CDR3 reads CASSQPTGGEAFF. The CDR3 bases are TGTGCCAGCAGCCAACCGACCGGCGGGGAAGCTTTCTTT.